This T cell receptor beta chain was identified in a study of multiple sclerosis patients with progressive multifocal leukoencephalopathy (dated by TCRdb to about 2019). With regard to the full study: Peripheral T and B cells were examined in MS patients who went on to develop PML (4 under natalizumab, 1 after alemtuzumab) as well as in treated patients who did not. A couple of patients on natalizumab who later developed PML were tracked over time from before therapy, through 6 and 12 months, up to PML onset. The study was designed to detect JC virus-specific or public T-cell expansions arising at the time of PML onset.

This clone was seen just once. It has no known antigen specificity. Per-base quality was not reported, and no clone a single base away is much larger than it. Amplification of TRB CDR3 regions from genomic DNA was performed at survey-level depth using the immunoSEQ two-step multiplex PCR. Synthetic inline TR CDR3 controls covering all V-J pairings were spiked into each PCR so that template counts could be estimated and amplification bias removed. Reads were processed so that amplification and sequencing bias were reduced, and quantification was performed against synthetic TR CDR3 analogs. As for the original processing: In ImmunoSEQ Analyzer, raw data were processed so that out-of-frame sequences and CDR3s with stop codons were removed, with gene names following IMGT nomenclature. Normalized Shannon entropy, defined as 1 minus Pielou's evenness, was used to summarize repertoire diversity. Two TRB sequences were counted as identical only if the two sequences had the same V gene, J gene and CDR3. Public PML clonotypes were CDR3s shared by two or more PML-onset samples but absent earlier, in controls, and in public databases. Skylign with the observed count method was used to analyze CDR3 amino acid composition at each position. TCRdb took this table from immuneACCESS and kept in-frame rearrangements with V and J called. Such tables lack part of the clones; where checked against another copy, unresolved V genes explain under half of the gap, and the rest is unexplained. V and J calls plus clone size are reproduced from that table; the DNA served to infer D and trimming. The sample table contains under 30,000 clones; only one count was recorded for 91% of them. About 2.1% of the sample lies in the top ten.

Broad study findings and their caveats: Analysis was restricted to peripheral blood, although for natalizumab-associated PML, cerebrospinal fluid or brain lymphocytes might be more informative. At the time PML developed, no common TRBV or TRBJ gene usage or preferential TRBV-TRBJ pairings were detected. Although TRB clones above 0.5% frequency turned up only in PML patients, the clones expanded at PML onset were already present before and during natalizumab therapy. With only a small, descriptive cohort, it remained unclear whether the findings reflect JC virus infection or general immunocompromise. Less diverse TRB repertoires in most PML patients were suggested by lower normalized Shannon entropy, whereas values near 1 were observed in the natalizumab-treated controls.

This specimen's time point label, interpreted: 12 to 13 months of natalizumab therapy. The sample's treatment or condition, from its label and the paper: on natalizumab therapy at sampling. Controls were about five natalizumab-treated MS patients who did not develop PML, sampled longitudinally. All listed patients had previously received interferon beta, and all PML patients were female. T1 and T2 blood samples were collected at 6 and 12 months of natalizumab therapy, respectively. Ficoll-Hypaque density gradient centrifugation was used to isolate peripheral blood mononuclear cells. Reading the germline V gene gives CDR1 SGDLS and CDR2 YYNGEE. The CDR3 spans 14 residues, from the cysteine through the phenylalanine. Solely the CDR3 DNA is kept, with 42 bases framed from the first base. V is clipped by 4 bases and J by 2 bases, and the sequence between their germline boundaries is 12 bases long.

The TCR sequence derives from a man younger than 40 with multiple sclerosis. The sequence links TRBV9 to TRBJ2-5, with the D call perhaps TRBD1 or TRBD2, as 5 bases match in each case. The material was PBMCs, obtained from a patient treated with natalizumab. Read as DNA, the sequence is TGTGCCAGCAGCATCGGGACGAAACAAGAGACCCAGTACTTC. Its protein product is CASSIGTKQETQYF.